A selection of T cell receptor beta chains follows, all from one sample in a study of T cell responses to AZD1222 COVID-19 vaccine. The assay was immunoSEQ multiplex PCR, and TCRdb's table has in-frame clones only and misses some. The profile shows approximately 150,000 clones, 80% to 95% of them singletons. The input for sequencing was peripheral blood, taken 28 days after the second AZD1222 dose. The source is an adult who received the AZD1222 COVID-19 vaccine. Each CDR3 is given with its conserved first and last residue.

cdr3_aa j_call v_call
CASWDSVSGNTIYF TRBJ1-3 TRBV27
CASSDGGLSYEQYF TRBJ2-7 TRBV2
CASSPSSGRGETQYF TRBJ2-5 TRBV5-4
CASSQAPRGYGYTF TRBJ1-2 TRBV4-3
CASSSGGNANQPQHF TRBJ1-5 TRBV7-3
CATSDPRTRGDEQFF TRBJ2-1 TRBV24-1
CASSLRGYPLISGNTIYF TRBJ1-3 TRBV27
CASSFSTYEQYF TRBJ2-7 TRBV7-9
CASGFTGQFF TRBJ1-4 TRBV6-5
CASSPHNSPLHF TRBJ1-6 TRBV19
CASSHPGDSPLHF TRBJ1-6 TRBV3-1/TRBV3-2
CAISRLGGQGSGNEQFF TRBJ2-1 TRBV10-3
CASSLDEQFF TRBJ2-1 TRBV7-9
CASSQDDREPYEQYF TRBJ2-7 TRBV4-3
CASRPGQGWDGYTF TRBJ1-2 TRBV5-1
CASSDRQGPAEAFF TRBJ1-1 TRBV9
CASNPRGREQFF TRBJ2-1 TRBV12-3/TRBV12-4
CAASSGQGAEEQFF TRBJ2-1 TRBV6-4
CASSLVQRNEKLFF TRBJ1-4 TRBV28
CASSLGGGTQETQYF TRBJ2-5 TRBV5-5
CASSQDGDLPNYGYTF TRBJ1-2 TRBV3-1/TRBV3-2
CASSPGPLGTQYF TRBJ2-5 TRBV18
CASGESNQPQHF TRBJ1-5 TRBV6-5
CASSQAGSRTDTQYF TRBJ2-3 TRBV7-3
CASSSHSAATQETQYF TRBJ2-5 TRBV27
CASSLAGGPEGANVLTF TRBJ2-6 TRBV28
CASSLSRGGRGGELFF TRBJ2-2 TRBV27
CASSTGRQIGATDTQYF TRBJ2-3 TRBV5-1
CASSLRLNSYEQYF TRBJ2-7 TRBV4-3
CASSQGSTSYGANVLTF TRBJ2-6 TRBV3-1/TRBV3-2
CASSVQGAWGETQYF TRBJ2-5 TRBV9
CASSRGTASSMGVEQYF TRBJ2-7 TRBV4-1
CASRIRERFNEQFF TRBJ2-1 TRBV5-6
CASSLLQGDTIYF TRBJ1-3 TRBV28
CASSPLGLAKDTQYF TRBJ2-3 TRBV4-1
CASSWQGGLEQYF TRBJ2-7 TRBV19
CASIGRGDSPLHF TRBJ1-6 TRBV19
CASSPRGGRYEQYF TRBJ2-7 TRBV5-4
CASSHGGYTF TRBJ1-2 TRBV11-2
CAGSRGQETQYF TRBJ2-5 TRBV11-2
CASSPLGRSYNEQFF TRBJ2-1 TRBV19
CASSPTPGWSPGYTF TRBJ1-2 TRBV14
CASSSQRGYTF TRBJ1-2 TRBV28
CASKGDNTGELFF TRBJ2-2 TRBV4-3
CSVTGLAGSSYNEQFF TRBJ2-1 TRBV29-1
CASRFTGEANYGYTF TRBJ1-2 TRBV27
CASSLDSGRATDTQYF TRBJ2-3 TRBV5-1
CASSYYGTVKLFF TRBJ1-4 TRBV6-2/TRBV6-3
CATADLGLAKNIQYF TRBJ2-4 TRBV27
CASSQESPRETQYF TRBJ2-5 TRBV4-2
CASSLRVAGGGGSPLHF TRBJ1-6 TRBV7-2
CASRSGGETDTQYF TRBJ2-3 TRBV6-5
CASRTGGVHNEQFF TRBJ2-1 TRBV6-5
CAISRLSGQIDTEAFF TRBJ1-1 TRBV10-3
CASKGGDNQPQHF TRBJ1-5 TRBV19
CASSPRGSQPQHF TRBJ1-5 TRBV6-2/TRBV6-3
CASSPPGSGRGYNEQFF TRBJ2-1 TRBV5-5
CASSEPRGSYNEQFF TRBJ2-1 TRBV25-1
CASTPGPYTEAFF TRBJ1-1 TRBV6-5
CASSPPVSRFYSNQPQHF TRBJ1-5 TRBV18